The clone carrying this T cell receptor (beta chain) was detected once. Its target is unknown. Both 60 Vbeta primers and 13 Jbeta primers went into the PCR. Measured with immunoSEQ multiplex PCR; TCRdb has only the in-frame clones, and not every one. Altogether tens of thousands of clones are present, 80% being singletons, with the ten largest covering 5.5% to 7%. The CDR3 totals 13 residues. Germline CDR1 SEHNR, CDR2 FQNEAQ (reference sequence). The V gene lost 2 bases and the J gene lost 7 bases, with 12 bases spanning the gap. These data belong to a study of cytomegalovirus exposure and HLA in healthy donors. Study observations and caveats: Roughly uniform sequencing depth across donors was assumed, possibly incorrectly.

Sample: PBMCs. The V call is TRBV7-9, the J call TRBJ2-7; D may be TRBD2 (6 bases). The sequence was obtained from a male donor in good health and CMV-seronegative. The CDR3 sequence: CASSLSGRLEQYF. The DNA of the CDR3 is TGTGCCAGCAGCTTAAGCGGGCGCTTGGAGCAGTACTTC.